The 3 T cell receptor beta chains reported below all come from one sample, sequenced in a study of T cells in women clearing cervical HPV infection. TCRdb keeps only in-frame clones here, not all; method: immunoSEQ multiplex PCR. The sample totals around 30,000 clones. The sample taken for sequencing was blood buffy coat. All receptors come from a woman aged 18 to 75 with a cervical HPV16 infection that either progressed to CIN3+ or cleared (not recorded which).

Concerning this clone itself: The CDR3 end lies 3 residues beyond the end of the read and is filled in from the germline J gene. The chain combines TRBV7-8 with TRBJ1-2; D may be TRBD1 (5 bases). V lost 4 bases and J lost 6, with 15 bases in between. Germline lookup yields CDR1 SGHVS and CDR2 FQNEAQ. The CDR3 loop spans 14 amino acids. CDR3 DNA (partial): TGTGCCAGCAGCTCCTCCCCCAGGGCCAATGGC. Amino acid sequence: CASSSSPRANG. The whole CDR3 protein is CASSSSPRANGYTF.

As regards this clone: Read sequence stops 3 residues before the CDR3 end, and the germline J gene provides the missing end. The rearrangement uses TRBV2 and TRBJ2-3, with D maybe TRBD1 (6 bases). V shed 4 bases and J shed 3 bases, with 14 bases lying between them. CDR3 length: 15 residues. Germline lookup yields CDR1 SNHLY and CDR2 FYNNEI. The CDR3: CASSGRGIGTDTQYF. The covered CDR3 bases are TGTGCCAGCAGTGGCAGGGGAATAGGGACAGATACG.

Notes on this clone: Read data end 3 residues before the CDR3 end; the end is taken from the germline J gene. The genes are TRBV29-1 and TRBJ2-1, with TRBD2 matching over 11 bases. There are 15 residues in the CDR3. The V gene end was trimmed by 4 bases and the J gene end by 5 bases; junction bases not matched to a gene: 7. CDR1 SQVTM and CDR2 ANQGSEA come from the germline V gene. CDR3 DNA, as far as it was read: TGCAGCGTTGCCCGGACTAGCGGGTATAACAATGAG. Amino acids: CSVARTSGYNNE. The whole CDR3 is CSVARTSGYNNEQFF.